The sequence of this T cell receptor (beta chain) was determined in a study of cytomegalovirus exposure and HLA in healthy donors. The germline CDR1 and CDR2 sequences are SGHAT and FQNNGV. The CDR3 is made up of 12 amino acids. Findings of the study overall: Donor immune exposure was known only as CMV serostatus. For cytomegalovirus status, the classifier reportedly gave diagnoses with high specificity and sensitivity.

This clone was recorded a few times. Its antigen remains unknown. A read error may produce the germline difference seen at one junction end. The PCR was carried out with 60 Vbeta primers and 13 Jbeta primers. Method: immunoSEQ multiplex PCR; TCRdb's copy keeps in-frame clones and lacks some. The sample has about 150,000 clones, approximately 80% seen once. The source is a male donor in good health and CMV-seronegative. What was sequenced was PBMCs. This chain links TRBV11-2 with TRBJ2-7, with D perhaps matching TRBD2 (6 bases). This CDR3 is CASSPGSYVQYF. The CDR3 nucleotides read TGTGCCAGCAGCCCCGGGAGTTACGTGCAGTACTTC.